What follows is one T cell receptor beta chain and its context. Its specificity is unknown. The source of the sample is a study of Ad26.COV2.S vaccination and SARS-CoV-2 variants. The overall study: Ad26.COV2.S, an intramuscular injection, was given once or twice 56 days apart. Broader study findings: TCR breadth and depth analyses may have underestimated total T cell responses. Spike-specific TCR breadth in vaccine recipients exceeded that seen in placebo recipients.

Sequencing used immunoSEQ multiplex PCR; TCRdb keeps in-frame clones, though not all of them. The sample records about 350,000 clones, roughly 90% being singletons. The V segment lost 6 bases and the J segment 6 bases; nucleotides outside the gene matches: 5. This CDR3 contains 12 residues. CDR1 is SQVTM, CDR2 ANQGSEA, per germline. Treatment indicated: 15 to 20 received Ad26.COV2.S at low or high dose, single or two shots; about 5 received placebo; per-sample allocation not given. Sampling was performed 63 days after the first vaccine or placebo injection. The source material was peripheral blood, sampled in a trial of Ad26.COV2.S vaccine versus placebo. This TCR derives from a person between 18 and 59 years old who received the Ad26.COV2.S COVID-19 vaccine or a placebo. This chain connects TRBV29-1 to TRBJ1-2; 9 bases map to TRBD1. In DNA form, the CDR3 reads TGCAGCGTGAGGACAGGGGAGCATGGCTACACCTTC. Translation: CSVRTGEHGYTF. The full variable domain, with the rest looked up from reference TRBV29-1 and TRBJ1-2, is SAVISQKPSRDICQRGTSLTIQCQVDSQVTMMFWYRQQPGQSLTLIATANQGSEATYESGFVIDKFPISRPNLTFSTLTVSNMSPEDSSIYLCSVRTGEHGYTFGSGTRLTVV.